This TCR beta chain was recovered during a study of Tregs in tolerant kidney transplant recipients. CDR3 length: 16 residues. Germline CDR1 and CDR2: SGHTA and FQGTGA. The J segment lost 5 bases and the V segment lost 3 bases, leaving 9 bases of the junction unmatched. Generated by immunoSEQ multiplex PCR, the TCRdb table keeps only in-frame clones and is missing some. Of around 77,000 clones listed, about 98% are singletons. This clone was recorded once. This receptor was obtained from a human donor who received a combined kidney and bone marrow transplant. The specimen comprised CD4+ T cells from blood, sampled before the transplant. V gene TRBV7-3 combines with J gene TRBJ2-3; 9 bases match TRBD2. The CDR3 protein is CASSFDGLAGRDTQYF. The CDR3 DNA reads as TGTGCCAGCAGCTTTGATGGCCTAGCGGGAAGAGATACGCAGTATTTT.